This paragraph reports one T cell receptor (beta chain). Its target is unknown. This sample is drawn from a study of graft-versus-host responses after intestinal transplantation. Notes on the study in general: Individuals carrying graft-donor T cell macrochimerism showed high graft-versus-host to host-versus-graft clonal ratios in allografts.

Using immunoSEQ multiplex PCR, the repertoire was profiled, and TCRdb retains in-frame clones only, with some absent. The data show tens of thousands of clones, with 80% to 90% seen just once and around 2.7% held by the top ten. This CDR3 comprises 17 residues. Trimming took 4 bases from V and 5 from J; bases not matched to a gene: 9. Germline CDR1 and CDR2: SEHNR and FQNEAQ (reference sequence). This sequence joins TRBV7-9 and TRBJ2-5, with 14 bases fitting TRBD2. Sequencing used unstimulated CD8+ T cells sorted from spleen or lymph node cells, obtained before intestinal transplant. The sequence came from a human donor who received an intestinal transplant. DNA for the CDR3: TGTGCCAGCAGCTCCACGGGACTAGCGGGAGCCCAGGAGACCCAGTACTTC. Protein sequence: CASSSTGLAGAQETQYF.